A selection of T cell receptor beta chains follows, all from one sample in a study of cytomegalovirus exposure and HLA in healthy donors. Assay: immunoSEQ multiplex PCR; the TCRdb copy retains only in-frame clones and omits some. The sample has about 120,000 clones, about 78% seen once. Input material: PBMCs. All receptors derive from a female donor in good health and CMV-seronegative. The CDR3 runs from the conserved cysteine through the conserved F or W. The D gene is left open where the match is weak. Expanded clones are given a class, and other clones once, few, many or no size at all.

- | TRBJ2-7 | TRBV10-1 | - | CASSASGDEQYF | TGCGCCAGCAGTGCTTCGGGGGACGAGCAGTACTTC
- | TRBJ1-1 | TRBV5-4 | - | CASRKGLVDTEAFF | TGTGCCAGCAGAAAGGGGTTGGTGGACACTGAAGCTTTCTTT
- | TRBJ1-2 | TRBV6-4 | - | CASSDLRGGYTF | TGTGCCAGCAGTGACCTTAGGGGTGGCTACACCTTC
- | TRBJ2-7 | TRBV21-1 | - | CASITLRGTGAHEQYF | TGTGCCAGCATCACCCTACGGGGGACAGGGGCACACGAGCAGTACTTC
- | TRBJ2-2 | TRBV27 | - | CASSLGQIETGELFF | TGTGCCAGCAGTCTTGGACAGATAGAGACCGGGGAGCTGTTTTTT
- | TRBJ2-1 | TRBV7-8 | - | CASSLVQGQYNEQFF | TGTGCCAGCAGCTTAGTCCAGGGGCAGTACAATGAGCAGTTCTTC
once | TRBJ2-2 | TRBV7-6 | - | CASSLAGVDTGELFF | TGTGCCAGCAGCTTAGCAGGGGTCGACACCGGGGAGCTGTTTTTT
once | TRBJ2-1 | TRBV2 | - | CASQKPTTPPGSNEQFF | TGTGCCAGCCAGAAGCCCACAACTCCCCCGGGGTCCAATGAGCAGTTCTTC
- | TRBJ1-2 | TRBV28 | - | CASSLQGYGYTF | TGTGCCAGCAGTTTACAGGGCTATGGCTACACCTTC
- | TRBJ2-7 | TRBV5-4 | TRBD2 | CASSSAGLAGVEQYF | TGTGCCAGCAGCTCGGCCGGACTAGCGGGAGTCGAGCAGTACTTC
- | TRBJ2-5 | TRBV5-5 | TRBD1 | CASSLASGGFETQYF | TGTGCCAGCAGCTTGGCCTCAGGGGGCTTCGAGACCCAGTACTTC